This record concerns one TCR beta chain sequence. The data belong to a study of blood T cell repertoires in COVID-19. At the level of the study: The United States, Italy and Spain supplied acute and convalescent COVID-19 samples.

The germline V gene encodes CDR1 SGHTA and CDR2 FQGNSA. This CDR3 contains 14 residues. Trimming removed 1 base at V and 0 bases at J, with 6 bases between. How the authors handled the data: It was from reference gene primer amplification that nucleated cell counts were estimated. Here immunoSEQ multiplex PCR was the method, and the copy in TCRdb shows in-frame clones only, minus some. Clone size and the V and J calls come from that table; the DNA yielded D and trimming. The repertoire holds 100,000 to 150,000 clones, with around four fifths as singletons. The source material was peripheral blood. The J gene is TRBJ1-2, the V gene TRBV7-2; no definite D call. This TCR derives from a human donor in a cohort sampled during active COVID-19. The CDR3, as DNA: TGTGCCAGCAGCTTAGGCGGGGCTAACTATGGCTACACCTTC. Encoded protein: CASSLGGANYGYTF.